This T cell receptor (beta chain) was identified during a study of OX40 agonist ivuxolimab in advanced cancers. Study at large: The dose of intravenous ivuxolimab that patients received every 2 weeks ranged from 0.01 to 10 mg/kg. Previous treatment with anti-PD-1, anti-PD-L1 or anti-CTLA-4 therapy was allowed; approximately 40% had received some. Regarding the study as a whole: Dosing at 0.1 to 3.0 mg/kg was accompanied by clonal expansion of CD4+ and CD8+ blood T cells by week 6. Averaging showed that CD8+ T cells had more expanded clones than CD4+ did.

The data were produced by immunoSEQ multiplex PCR, yet TCRdb's version contains in-frame clones alone and is incomplete. The sample records about 35,000 clones, around three quarters being singletons. The CDR3 is made up of 16 amino acids. Trimming shortened V by 1 base and J by 0 bases, and 10 bases separated the two germline ends. Germline CDR1 and CDR2: MDHEN and SYDVKM. This clone was picked up a small number of times. Its antigen is unidentified. This clonotype was obtained from an adult with an advanced solid tumor such as melanoma, head and neck, liver or kidney cancer. The material was CD4+ or CD8+ T cells sorted from blood, obtained in a trial of the OX40 agonist ivuxolimab. This chain connects TRBV28 to TRBJ2-4, with D possibly TRBD1 on 6 matching bases. CDR3 DNA: TGTGCCAGCAGTTTATCGGGACAACTAGCCAAAAACATTCAGTACTTC. It is translated as CASSLSGQLAKNIQYF.